This T cell receptor (beta chain) was documented in a study of OX40 agonist ivuxolimab in advanced cancers. Study in general: Earlier treatment with anti-PD-1, anti-PD-L1 or anti-CTLA-4 was permitted, and roughly 40% had received some.

Measured with immunoSEQ multiplex PCR; TCRdb has only the in-frame clones, and not every one. The repertoire holds roughly 30,000 clones, with 90% as singletons. Overall study results and limits: Among patients with partial responses at 0.1-3.0 mg/kg, clonal expansion was among the lowest. Within 6 weeks, CD4+ and CD8+ blood T cells expanded clonally at 0.1 to 3.0 mg/kg.

As concerns this clone: Its antigen is undetermined.

Individuals having autoimmune disease history or systemic immunosuppression were not enrolled. Germline V gene data show CDR1 as MDHEN and CDR2 as SYDVKM. The V gene lost 6 bases and the J gene lost 5 bases, with 22 bases spanning the gap. The CDR3 runs to 16 residues. V is TRBV28 and J is TRBJ2-5, with a weak D call TRBD2 (6 bases). Sequencing was performed on CD4+ or CD8+ T cells sorted from blood, taken in a trial of the OX40 agonist ivuxolimab. This TCR derives from an adult with an advanced solid tumor such as melanoma, head and neck, liver or kidney cancer. CDR3 protein: CASSLAPGGVAETQYF. The DNA of the CDR3 is TGTGCCAGCAGCTTGGCACCGGGCGGGGTGGCGGAGACCCAGTACTTC.